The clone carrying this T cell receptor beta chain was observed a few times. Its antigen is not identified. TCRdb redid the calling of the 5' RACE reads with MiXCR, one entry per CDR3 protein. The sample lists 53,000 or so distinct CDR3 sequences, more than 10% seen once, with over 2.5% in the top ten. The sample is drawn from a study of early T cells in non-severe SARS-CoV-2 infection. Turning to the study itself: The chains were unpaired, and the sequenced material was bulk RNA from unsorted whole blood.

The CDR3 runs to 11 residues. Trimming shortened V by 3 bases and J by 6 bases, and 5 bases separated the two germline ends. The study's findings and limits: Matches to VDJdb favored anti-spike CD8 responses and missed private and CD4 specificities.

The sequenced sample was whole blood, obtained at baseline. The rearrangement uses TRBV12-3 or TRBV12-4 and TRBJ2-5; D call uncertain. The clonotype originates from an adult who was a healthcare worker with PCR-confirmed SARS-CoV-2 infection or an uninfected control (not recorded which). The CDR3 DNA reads TGTGCCAGCAGTTTTTTGCAGACCCAGTACTTC. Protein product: CASSFLQTQYF.